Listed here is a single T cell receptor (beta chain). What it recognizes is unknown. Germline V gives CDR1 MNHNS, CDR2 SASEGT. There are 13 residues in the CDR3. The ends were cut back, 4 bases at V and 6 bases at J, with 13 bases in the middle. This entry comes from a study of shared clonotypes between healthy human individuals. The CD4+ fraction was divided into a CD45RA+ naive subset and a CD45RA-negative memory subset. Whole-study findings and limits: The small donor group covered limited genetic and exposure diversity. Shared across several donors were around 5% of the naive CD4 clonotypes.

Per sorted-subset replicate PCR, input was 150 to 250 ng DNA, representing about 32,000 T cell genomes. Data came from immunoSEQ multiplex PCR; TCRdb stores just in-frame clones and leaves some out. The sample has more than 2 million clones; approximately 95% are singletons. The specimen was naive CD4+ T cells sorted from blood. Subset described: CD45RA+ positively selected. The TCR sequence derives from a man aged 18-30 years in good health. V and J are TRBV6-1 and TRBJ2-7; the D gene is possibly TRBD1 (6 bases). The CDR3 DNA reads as TGTGCCAGCAGTGTTCACAGGGATGGCGAGCAGTACTTC. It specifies CASSVHRDGEQYF.